This is a list of T cell receptor beta chains from one sample in a study of cytomegalovirus exposure and HLA in healthy donors. Assay: immunoSEQ multiplex PCR; the TCRdb copy retains only in-frame clones and omits some. The data contain about 170,000 clones, around 74% of them singletons. What was sequenced was PBMCs. The receptor set was obtained from a female donor in good health and CMV-seronegative. The CDR3 runs from the conserved cysteine through the conserved F or W. Each record gives: D gene, J gene, clone size, V gene, CDR3 DNA, CDR3 protein. A D gene is named only where the DNA matches it firmly. Clone sizes are given selectively: once, few, many, or a class where the clone is expanded.

TRBD1	TRBJ2-1	-	TRBV29-1	TGCAGCGTTCTGACAGGGCCACTCAATGAGCAGTTCTTC	CSVLTGPLNEQFF
TRBD1	TRBJ1-2	-	TRBV5-4	TGTGCCAGCGGCGGACAGGCCAGGGGTGGCTACACCTTC	CASGGQARGGYTF
TRBD1	TRBJ1-1	once	TRBV29-1	TGCAGCACGGACAGGGGGGGTGAAGCTTTCTTT	CSTDRGGEAFF
TRBD2	TRBJ2-2	-	TRBV27	TGTGCCAGCAGTTTACTAGCGGGAGTATCCGGGGAGCTGTTTTTT	CASSLLAGVSGELFF
TRBD2	TRBJ2-2	few	TRBV7-3	TGTGCCAGCAGCCCTGGGCGGGGGGACACCGGGGAGCTGTTTTTT	CASSPGRGDTGELFF
-	TRBJ1-6	-	TRBV7-9	TGTGCCAGCAGCTTGGGGGGGGGAGGTAATTCACCCCTCCACTTT	CASSLGGGGNSPLHF
-	TRBJ2-1	-	TRBV5-1	TGCGCCAGCAGGGGGGCCTCGAATGAGCAGTTCTTC	CASRGASNEQFF
TRBD2	TRBJ2-6	-	TRBV7-6	TGTGCCAGCAGCGCCCAAGCGGGAGGTTATGGGGCCAACGTCCTGACTTTC	CASSAQAGGYGANVLTF
TRBD1	TRBJ1-3	once	TRBV9	TGTGCCAGCAGCGTCCTGACAGGGGGAGGAAACACCATATATTTT	CASSVLTGGGNTIYF
TRBD1	TRBJ1-1	-	TRBV5-1	TGCGCCAGCAGCCCCCAGGGGGGAGGTACTGAAGCTTTCTTT	CASSPQGGGTEAFF
TRBD1	TRBJ2-5	-	TRBV2	TGTGCCAGCAAGCCGGGACAGGGGGCGCGGGAGACCCAGTACTTC	CASKPGQGARETQYF
-	TRBJ2-7	-	TRBV19	TGTGCCAGTAGTGGAAGACAGCGCGACGAGCAGTACTTC	CASSGRQRDEQYF
TRBD2	TRBJ2-3	few	TRBV4-3	TGCGCCAGCAGCCAACCCCCTAGCGGGGTCGAATCGGATACGCAGTATTTT	CASSQPPSGVESDTQYF
-	TRBJ1-1	-	TRBV7-9	TGTGCCAGCAGCTCCTGGTTGGAGACTGAAGCTTTCTTT	CASSSWLETEAFF
-	TRBJ2-1	-	TRBV19	TGTGCCAGTAGTAAACTAGGAGGCCTCTACAATGAGCAGTTCTTC	CASSKLGGLYNEQFF
-	TRBJ1-6	-	TRBV9	TGTGCCAGCAGCGCGACCGGCGGGTATAATTCACCCCTCCACTTT	CASSATGGYNSPLHF
-	TRBJ2-3	-	TRBV5-4	TGTGCCAGCAGCTCGACTAGGATGAGCACAGATACGCAGTATTTT	CASSSTRMSTDTQYF
TRBD1	TRBJ2-7	-	TRBV7-6	TGTGCCAGCAGTCCAGAGGACAGGGAGCGAACGGGGCAGTACTTC	CASSPEDRERTGQYF
-	TRBJ2-5	-	TRBV11-3	TGTGCCAGCAGCTCGCCGGGGGTGGGAGGGACCCAGTACTTC	CASSSPGVGGTQYF
-	TRBJ1-2	-	TRBV9	TGTGCCAGCAGCTCTCAACAGGGCCGGGGTGGCTACACCTTC	CASSSQQGRGGYTF
TRBD2	TRBJ2-7	-	TRBV10-2	TGCGCCAGCAGTCAAAGCGGGAGCCGGGACGAGCAGTACTTC	CASSQSGSRDEQYF
-	TRBJ2-1	-	TRBV6-6	TGTGCCAGCAGTCCTAGCAGTAGGGAGCAGTTCTTC	CASSPSSREQFF
TRBD2	TRBJ2-1	few	TRBV4-3	TGCGCCAGCAGCCAAGTAGGGGCGGGAGGTGGCAATGAGCAGTTCTTC	CASSQVGAGGGNEQFF
-	TRBJ1-2	once	TRBV28	TGTGCCAGCAGTTTGGGGGCCCACCACTATGGCTACACCTTC	CASSLGAHHYGYTF
TRBD2	TRBJ2-2	-	TRBV9	TGTGCCAGCAGCGGGGGACTAGCGGGAGGGGACACCGGGGAGCTGTTTTTT	CASSGGLAGGDTGELFF
-	TRBJ2-5	few	TRBV5-1	TGCGCCAGCAGCTTGGCCCCACGAGATGGGACCCAGTACTTC	CASSLAPRDGTQYF
-	TRBJ1-2	-	TRBV5-1	TGCGCCAGCAGCTCTGGGAGTCGTGGCTACACCTTC	CASSSGSRGYTF
-	TRBJ2-7	-	TRBV4-1	TGCGCCAGCAGCCAACCCCCAGGGACAACCGAGCAGTACTTC	CASSQPPGTTEQYF
TRBD1	TRBJ2-7	-	TRBV6-5	TGTGCCAGCAGTTACTCGCGGACAGGGGCCTACGAGCAGTACTTC	CASSYSRTGAYEQYF
TRBD1	TRBJ1-1	few	TRBV7-8	TGTGCCAGCAGCCAGGGCCGGGACAGGATCACTGAAGCTTTCTTT	CASSQGRDRITEAFF
TRBD2	TRBJ2-5	-	TRBV2	TGTGCCAGCAGTTCGGGGGGGGAATGGGAGACCCAGTACTTC	CASSSGGEWETQYF
TRBD1	TRBJ1-4	-	TRBV15	TGTGCCACCAGCAGGTCACAGGGGGCAACTAATGAAAAACTGTTTTTT	CATSRSQGATNEKLFF